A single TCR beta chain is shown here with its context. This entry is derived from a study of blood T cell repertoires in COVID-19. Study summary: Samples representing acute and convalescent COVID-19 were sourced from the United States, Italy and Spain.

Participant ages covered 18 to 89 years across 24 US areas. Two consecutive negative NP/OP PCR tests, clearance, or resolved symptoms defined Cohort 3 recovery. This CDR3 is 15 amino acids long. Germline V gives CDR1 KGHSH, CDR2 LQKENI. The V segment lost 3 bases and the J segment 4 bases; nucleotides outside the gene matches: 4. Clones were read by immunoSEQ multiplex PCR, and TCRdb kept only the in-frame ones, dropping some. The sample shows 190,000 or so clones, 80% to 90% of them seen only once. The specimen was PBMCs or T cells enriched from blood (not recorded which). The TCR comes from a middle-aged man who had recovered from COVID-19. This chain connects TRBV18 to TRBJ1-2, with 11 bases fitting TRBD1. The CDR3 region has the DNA TGTGCCAGCTCACCCTCCGGGACAGGGGGCTATGGCTACACCTTC. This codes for CASSPSGTGGYGYTF.